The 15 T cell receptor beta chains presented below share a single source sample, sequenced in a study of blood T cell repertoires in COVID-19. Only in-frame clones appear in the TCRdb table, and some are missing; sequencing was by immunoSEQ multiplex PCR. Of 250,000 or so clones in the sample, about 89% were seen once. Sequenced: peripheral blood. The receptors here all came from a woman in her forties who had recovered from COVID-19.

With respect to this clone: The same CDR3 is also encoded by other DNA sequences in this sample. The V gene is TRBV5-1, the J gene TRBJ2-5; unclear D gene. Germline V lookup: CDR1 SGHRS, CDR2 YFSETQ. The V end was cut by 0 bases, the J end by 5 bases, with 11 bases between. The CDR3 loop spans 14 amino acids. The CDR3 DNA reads TGCGCCAGCAGCTTGGTTGGAGCCGGGGAGACCCAGTACTTC. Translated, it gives CASSLVGAGETQYF.

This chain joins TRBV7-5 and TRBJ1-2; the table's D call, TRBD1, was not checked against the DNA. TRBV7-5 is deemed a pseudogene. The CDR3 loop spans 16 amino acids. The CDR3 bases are TGTGCCAGAAGCTTGAGGATGAGGGACAGTAACTATGGCTACACCTTC. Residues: CARSLRMRDSNYGYTF.

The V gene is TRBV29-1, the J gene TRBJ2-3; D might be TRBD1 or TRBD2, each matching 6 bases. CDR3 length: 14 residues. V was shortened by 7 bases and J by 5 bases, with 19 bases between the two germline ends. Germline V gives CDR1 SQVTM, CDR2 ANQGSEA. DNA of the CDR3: TGCAGCGGGGGGCCTAGCGTCTGGAGAGATACGCAGTATTTT. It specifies CSGGPSVWRDTQYF.

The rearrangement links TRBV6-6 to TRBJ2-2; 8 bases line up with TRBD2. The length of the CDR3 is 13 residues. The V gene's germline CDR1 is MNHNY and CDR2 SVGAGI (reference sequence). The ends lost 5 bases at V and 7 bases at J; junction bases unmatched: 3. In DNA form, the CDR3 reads TGTGCCAGCAGTCAGGCGGGGGGCGGGGAGCTGTTTTTT. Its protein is CASSQAGGGELFF.

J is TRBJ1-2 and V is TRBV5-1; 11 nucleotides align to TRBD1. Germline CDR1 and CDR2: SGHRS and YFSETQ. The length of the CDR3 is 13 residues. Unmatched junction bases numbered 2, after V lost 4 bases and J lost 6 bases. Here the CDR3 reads CASSPGQGDGYTF. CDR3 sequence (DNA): TGCGCCAGCAGCCCGGGACAGGGGGATGGCTACACCTTC.

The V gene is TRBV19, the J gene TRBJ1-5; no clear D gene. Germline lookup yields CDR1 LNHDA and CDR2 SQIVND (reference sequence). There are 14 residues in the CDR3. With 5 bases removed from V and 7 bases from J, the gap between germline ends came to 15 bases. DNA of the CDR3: TGTGCCAGTAGTCGAAGGCCGGCCGGGCAGCCCCAGCATTTT. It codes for CASSRRPAGQPQHF.

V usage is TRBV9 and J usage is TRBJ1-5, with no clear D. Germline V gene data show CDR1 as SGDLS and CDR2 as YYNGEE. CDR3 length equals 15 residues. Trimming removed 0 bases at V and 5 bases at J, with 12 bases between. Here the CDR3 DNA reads TGTGCCAGCAGCGTAGACGGGGTTGGGGATCAGCCCCAGCATTTT. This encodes CASSVDGVGDQPQHF.

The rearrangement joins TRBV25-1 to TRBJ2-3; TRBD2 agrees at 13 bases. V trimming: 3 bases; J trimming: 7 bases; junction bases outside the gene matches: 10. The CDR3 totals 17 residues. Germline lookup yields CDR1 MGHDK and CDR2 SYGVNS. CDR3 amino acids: CASSDQTSTSGGYTQYF. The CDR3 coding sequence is TGTGCCAGCAGTGACCAAACCTCGACTAGCGGGGGGTATACGCAGTATTTT.

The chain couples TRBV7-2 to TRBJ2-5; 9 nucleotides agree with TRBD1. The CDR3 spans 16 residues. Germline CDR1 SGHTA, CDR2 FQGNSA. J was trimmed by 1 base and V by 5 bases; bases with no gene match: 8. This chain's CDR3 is CASSPRTGVSQETQYF. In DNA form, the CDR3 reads TGTGCCAGCAGCCCCCGGACAGGGGTAAGCCAAGAGACCCAGTACTTC.

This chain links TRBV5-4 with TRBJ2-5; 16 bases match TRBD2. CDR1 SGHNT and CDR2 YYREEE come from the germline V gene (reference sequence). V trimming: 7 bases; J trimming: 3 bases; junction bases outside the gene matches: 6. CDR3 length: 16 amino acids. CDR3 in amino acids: CASLGTSGGAEETQYF. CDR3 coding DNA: TGTGCCAGCCTTGGGACTAGCGGGGGGGCAGAAGAGACCCAGTACTTC.

The CDR3 nucleotides are TGTGCCAGCAGCTTAGGTGGCTCCAACAGCTACAATGAGCAGTTCTTC. Translating gives CASSLGGSNSYNEQFF. The chain links TRBV7-3 to TRBJ2-1, with unresolved D. V lost 2 bases and J lost 3, with 14 bases in between. The CDR3 length is 16 residues. Germline V gene sequence: CDR1 SGHTA, CDR2 FQGTGA.

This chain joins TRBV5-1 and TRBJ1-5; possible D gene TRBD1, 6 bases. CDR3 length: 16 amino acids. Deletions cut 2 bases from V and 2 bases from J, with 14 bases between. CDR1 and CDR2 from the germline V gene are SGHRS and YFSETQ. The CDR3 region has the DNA TGCGCCAGCAGCTTACGCAGGGGCGAGGGCAATCAGCCCCAGCATTTT. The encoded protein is CASSLRRGEGNQPQHF.

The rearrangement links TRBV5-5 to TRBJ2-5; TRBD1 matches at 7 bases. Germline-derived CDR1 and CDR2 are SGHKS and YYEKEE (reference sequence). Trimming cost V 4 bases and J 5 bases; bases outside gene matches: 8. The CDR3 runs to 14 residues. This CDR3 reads CASSPGQLRETQYF. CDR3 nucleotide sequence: TGTGCCAGCAGCCCGGGACAGCTGCGGGAGACCCAGTACTTC. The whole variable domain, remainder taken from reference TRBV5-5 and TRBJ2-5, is DAGVTQSPTHLIKTRGQQVTLRCSPISGHKSVSWYQQVLGQGPQFIFQYYEKEERGRGNFPDRFSARQFPNYSSELNVNALLLGDSALYLCASSPGQLRETQYFGPGTRLLVL.

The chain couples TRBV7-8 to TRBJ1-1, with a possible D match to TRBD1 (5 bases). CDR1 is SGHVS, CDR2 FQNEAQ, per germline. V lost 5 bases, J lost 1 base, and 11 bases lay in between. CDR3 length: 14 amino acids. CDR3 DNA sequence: TGTGCCAGCAGCATGACCCAGGGGAACACTGAAGCTTTCTTT. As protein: CASSMTQGNTEAFF.

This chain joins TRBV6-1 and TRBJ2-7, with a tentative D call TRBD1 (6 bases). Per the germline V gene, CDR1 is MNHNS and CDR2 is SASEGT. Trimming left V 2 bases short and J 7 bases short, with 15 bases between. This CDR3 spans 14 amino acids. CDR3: CASSEIPGAGEQYF. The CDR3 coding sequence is TGTGCCAGCAGTGAAATCCCAGGGGCTGGGGAGCAGTACTTC.